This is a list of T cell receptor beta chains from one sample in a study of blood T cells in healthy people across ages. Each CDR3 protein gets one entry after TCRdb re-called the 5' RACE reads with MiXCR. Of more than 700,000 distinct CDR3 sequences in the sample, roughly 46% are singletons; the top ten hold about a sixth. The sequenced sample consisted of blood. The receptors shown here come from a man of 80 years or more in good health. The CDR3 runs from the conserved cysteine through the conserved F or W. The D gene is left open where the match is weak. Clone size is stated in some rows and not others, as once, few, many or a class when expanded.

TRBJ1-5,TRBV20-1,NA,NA,TGCAGTGCTAGAGATCGTAACAGGCTTAATCAGCCCCAGCATTTT,CSARDRNRLNQPQHF
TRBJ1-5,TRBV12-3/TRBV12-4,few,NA,TGTGCCAGCAGTTTAGCTCACCGTAATCAGCCCCAGCATTTT,CASSLAHRNQPQHF
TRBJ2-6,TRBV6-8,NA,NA,TGTGCCAGCACTTCACTGGGTACGGGGCACCTTCGGGACCTGACTTTC,CASTSLGTGHLRDLTF
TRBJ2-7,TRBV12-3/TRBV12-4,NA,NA,TGTGCCAGCAGTTTGGGTCCTTGGGAGCAGTACTTC,CASSLGPWEQYF
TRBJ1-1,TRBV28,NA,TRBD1,TGTGCCAGCAGTTTCAACAGGGGACCGAACACTGAAGCTTTCTTT,CASSFNRGPNTEAFF
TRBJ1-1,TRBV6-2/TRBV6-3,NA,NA,TGTGCCAGCAGTTACAGAGGGGTCTGGACTGAAGCTTTCTTT,CASSYRGVWTEAFF
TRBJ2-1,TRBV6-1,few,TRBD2,TGTGCCAGCAGTGAAGGCCTACTAGCGGGAGCCGATGAGCAGTTCTTC,CASSEGLLAGADEQFF
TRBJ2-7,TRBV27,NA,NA,TGTGCCAGTTCGACAGCGTTCCTCGACACCTACGAGCAGTACTTC,CASSTAFLDTYEQYF
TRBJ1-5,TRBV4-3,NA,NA,TGCGCCAGCAGCCAAGATCATGTAAATCAGCCCCAGCATTTT,CASSQDHVNQPQHF
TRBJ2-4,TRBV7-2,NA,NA,TGTGCCAGCAGCGTTTGGTGGGACAAAAACATTCAGTACTTC,CASSVWWDKNIQYF
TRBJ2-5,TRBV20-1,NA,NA,TGCAGTGCTAGAGACTGGTCCTCCGGACGAGAGACCCAGTACTTC,CSARDWSSGRETQYF
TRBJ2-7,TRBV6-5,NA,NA,TGTGCCAGCAGTTACCGGTCAGGAACACGATTTGGCCAGTACTTC,CASSYRSGTRFGQYF
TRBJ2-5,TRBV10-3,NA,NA,TGTGCCATCAGTGGTGGTAGCGTGGAGACCCAGTACTTC,CAISGGSVETQYF
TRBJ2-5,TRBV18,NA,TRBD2,TGTGCCAGCTCACCTCAACTTAGCGGGCCTTACCAAGAGACCCAGTACTTC,CASSPQLSGPYQETQYF
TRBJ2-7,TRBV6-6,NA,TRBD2,TGTGCCAGCAGTTACGGTTGCGAAGCGGGAGGCGAGCAGTACTTC,CASSYGCEAGGEQYF
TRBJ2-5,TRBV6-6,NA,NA,TGTGCCAGCACAGAGGAGGGGGCGACGGGAGAGACCCAGTACTTC,CASTEEGATGETQYF
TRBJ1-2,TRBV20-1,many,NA,TGCAGTTCCACGCGGGGGGGCTCAAGAGAGGATGGCTACACCTTC,CSSTRGGSREDGYTF
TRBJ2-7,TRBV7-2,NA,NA,TGTGCCAGCAGACCCGGACCTGACCCCTTCTACGAGCAGTACTTC,CASRPGPDPFYEQYF
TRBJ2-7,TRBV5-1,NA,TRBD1,TGCGCCAGCAGCTTGCGAGGACAGGCGTACGAGCAGTACTTC,CASSLRGQAYEQYF
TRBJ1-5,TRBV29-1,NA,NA,TGCAGCGTTGAAGATTCTGGGGAGCCCCAGCATTTT,CSVEDSGEPQHF
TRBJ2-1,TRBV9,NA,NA,TGTGCCAGCAGCGTAGCTGGCCAATCGGATGAGCAGTTCTTC,CASSVAGQSDEQFF
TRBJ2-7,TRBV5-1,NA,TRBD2,TGCGCCGGCAGCTTACAAGCGGGAGGCTACCACGAGCAGTACTTC,CAGSLQAGGYHEQYF
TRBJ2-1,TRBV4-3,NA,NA,TGCGCCAGCAGCCGTCAGGGTGCACCCACCTACAATGAGCAGTTCTTC,CASSRQGAPTYNEQFF
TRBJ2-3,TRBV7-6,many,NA,TGTGCCAGCAGCTTAGAGGCGGGGAGTACGCAGTATTTT,CASSLEAGSTQYF
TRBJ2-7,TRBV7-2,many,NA,TGTGCCAGCAGCCTACGTGAGCCTCGGGCCTCCGAGCAGTACTTC,CASSLREPRASEQYF
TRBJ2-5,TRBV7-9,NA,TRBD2,TGTGCCAGCAGCCTAGGCAATAGCGGGACTCAAGAGACCCAGTACTTC,CASSLGNSGTQETQYF
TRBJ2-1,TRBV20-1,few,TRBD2,TGCAGTGCGCGTCCGGGACTAGCGGGACGAGGCAATGAGCAGTTCTTC,CSARPGLAGRGNEQFF
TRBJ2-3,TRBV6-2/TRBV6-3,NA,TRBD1,TGTGCCAGCAAGGAACAGGGGGCAAAGCGGCATACGCAGTATTTT,CASKEQGAKRHTQYF
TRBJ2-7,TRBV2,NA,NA,TGTGCCTATAAGGGGGGCAGTTCCTACGAGCAGTACTTC,CAYKGGSSYEQYF
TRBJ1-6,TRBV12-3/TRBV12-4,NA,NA,TGTGCCAGCAGTAGGACAAAACTCGGCTCACCCCTCCACTTT,CASSRTKLGSPLHF
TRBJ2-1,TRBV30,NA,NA,TGTGCCTGGAGATGGGGGTCGGCCTACAATGAGCAGTTCTTC,CAWRWGSAYNEQFF
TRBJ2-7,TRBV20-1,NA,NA,TGCAGTGCGGATTCCCAACTGAGTGGCTACGAGCAGTACTTC,CSADSQLSGYEQYF
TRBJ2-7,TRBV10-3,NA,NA,TGTGCCATCAGTGAGGGAAGGGTGCGCTACGAGCAGTACTTC,CAISEGRVRYEQYF
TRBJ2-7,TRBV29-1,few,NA,TGCAGCGTTGTGTTTACTAGCTCCAGAGAGCAGTACTTC,CSVVFTSSREQYF
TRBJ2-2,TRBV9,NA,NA,TGTGCCAGCAGGGCGCGGGCGAACACCGGGGAGCTGTTTTTT,CASRARANTGELFF
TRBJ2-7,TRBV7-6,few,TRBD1,TGTGCCAGCAGCATAGGGACAGGGCGAAATGAGCAGTACTTC,CASSIGTGRNEQYF
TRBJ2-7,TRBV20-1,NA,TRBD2,TGCAGTGCTAGACTTGGGAGCGCGGGAGGGCCCTACGAGCAGTACTTC,CSARLGSAGGPYEQYF
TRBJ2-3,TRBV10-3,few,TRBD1,TGTGCCATCAGTGAGTCACGAACCGGACAGGGAATAAACACAGATACGCAGTATTTT,CAISESRTGQGINTDTQYF
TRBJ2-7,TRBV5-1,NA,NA,TGCGCCAGCAGCAGACAGACGAGCTCCTACGAGCAGTACTTC,CASSRQTSSYEQYF
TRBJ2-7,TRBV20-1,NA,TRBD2,TGCAGTGCTATTAGCGGGAGGGCCATCGCCGAGCAGTACTTC,CSAISGRAIAEQYF